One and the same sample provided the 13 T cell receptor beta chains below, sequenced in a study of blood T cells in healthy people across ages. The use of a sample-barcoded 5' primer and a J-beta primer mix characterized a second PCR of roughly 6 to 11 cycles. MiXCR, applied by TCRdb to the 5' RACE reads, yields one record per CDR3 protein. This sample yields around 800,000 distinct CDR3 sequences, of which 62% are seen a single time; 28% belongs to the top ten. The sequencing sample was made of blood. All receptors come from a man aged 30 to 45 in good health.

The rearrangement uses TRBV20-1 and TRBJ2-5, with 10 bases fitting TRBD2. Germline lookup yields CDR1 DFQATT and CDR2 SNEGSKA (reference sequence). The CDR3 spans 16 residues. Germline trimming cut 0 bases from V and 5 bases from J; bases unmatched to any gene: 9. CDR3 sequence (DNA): TGCAGTGCTAGAGATAGTGAGCGGGGGGGCTTGGAGACCCAGTACTTC. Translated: CSARDSERGGLETQYF.

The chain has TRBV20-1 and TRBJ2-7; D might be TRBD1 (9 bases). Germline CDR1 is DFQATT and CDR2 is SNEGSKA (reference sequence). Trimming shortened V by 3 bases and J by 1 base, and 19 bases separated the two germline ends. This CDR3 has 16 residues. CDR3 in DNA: TGCAGTGCTAGGGATCTTAGCGGGACAGGGTCCTACGAGCAGTACTTC. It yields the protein CSARDLSGTGSYEQYF.

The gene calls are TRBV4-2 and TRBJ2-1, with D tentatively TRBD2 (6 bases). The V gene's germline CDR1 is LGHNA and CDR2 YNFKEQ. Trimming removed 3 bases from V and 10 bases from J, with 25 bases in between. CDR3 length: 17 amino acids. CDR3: CASSQERAGTGTYEQFF. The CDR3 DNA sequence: TGTGCCAGCAGCCAGGAAAGGGCCGGGACTGGAACCTACGAGCAGTTCTTC.

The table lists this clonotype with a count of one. In DNA, the CDR3 is TGTGCCAGCAGCAACTATACAGGGGAAGGCTATGGCTACACCTTC. It specifies CASSNYTGEGYGYTF. The chain links TRBV21-1 to TRBJ1-2; the table's TRBD1 call for D was not verified on the DNA. TRBV21-1 constitutes a pseudogene. This CDR3 region has 15 residues.

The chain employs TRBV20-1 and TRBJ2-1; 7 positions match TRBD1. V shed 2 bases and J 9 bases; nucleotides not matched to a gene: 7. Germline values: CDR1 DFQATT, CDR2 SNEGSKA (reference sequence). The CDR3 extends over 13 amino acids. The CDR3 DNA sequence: TGCAGTGCTAGACTGACAGGGAGTCGTGAGCAGTTCTTC. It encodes CSARLTGSREQFF.

The CDR3 bases are TGTGCCAGCAGTATGGGGGAAGAGAACACTGAAGCTTTCTTT. This gives the protein CASSMGEENTEAFF. The rearrangement links TRBV6-1 to TRBJ1-1, with a weak D call TRBD1 (5 bases). V shed 5 bases and J shed 1 base, with 11 bases lying between them. The CDR3 runs 14 residues. Germline V CDR1 and CDR2: MNHNS, SASEGT.

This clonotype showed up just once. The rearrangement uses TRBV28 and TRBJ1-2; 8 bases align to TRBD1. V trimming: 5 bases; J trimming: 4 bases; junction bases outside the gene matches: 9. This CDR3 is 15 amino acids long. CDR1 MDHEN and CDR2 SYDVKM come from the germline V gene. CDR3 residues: CASSPARDRSYGYTF. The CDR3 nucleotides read TGTGCCAGCAGTCCTGCCCGGGACAGGAGCTATGGCTACACCTTC.

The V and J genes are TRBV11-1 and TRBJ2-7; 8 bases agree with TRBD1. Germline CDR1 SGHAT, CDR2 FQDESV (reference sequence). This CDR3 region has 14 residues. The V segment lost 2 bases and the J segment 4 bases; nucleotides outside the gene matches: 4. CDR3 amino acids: CASSLWTGKYEQYF. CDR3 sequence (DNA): TGTGCCAGCAGCTTATGGACAGGGAAGTACGAGCAGTACTTC.

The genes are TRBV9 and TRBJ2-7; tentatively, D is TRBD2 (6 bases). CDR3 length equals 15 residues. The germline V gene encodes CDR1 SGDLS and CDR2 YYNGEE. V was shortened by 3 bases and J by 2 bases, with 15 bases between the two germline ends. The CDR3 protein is CASSGPSGRPYEQYF. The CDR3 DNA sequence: TGTGCCAGCAGCGGACCCAGCGGGCGCCCCTACGAGCAGTACTTC. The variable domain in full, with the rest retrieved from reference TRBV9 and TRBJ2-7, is DSGVTQTPKHLITATGQRVTLRCSPRSGDLSVYWYQQSLDQGLQFLIQYYNGEERAKGNILERFSAQQFPDLHSELNLSSLELGDSALYFCASSGPSGRPYEQYFGPGTRLTVT.

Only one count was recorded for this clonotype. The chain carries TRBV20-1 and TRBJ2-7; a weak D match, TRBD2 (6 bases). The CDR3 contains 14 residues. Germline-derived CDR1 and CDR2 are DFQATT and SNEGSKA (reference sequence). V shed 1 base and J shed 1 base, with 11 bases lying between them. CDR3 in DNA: TGCAGTGCTAGAGGTAACGCGGGATCCTACGAGCAGTACTTC. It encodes CSARGNAGSYEQYF.

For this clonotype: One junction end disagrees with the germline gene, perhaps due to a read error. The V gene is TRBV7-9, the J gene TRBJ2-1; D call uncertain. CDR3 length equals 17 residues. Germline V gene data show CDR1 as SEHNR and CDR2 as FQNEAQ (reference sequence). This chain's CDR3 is CASSSGRLGLPYDEQFF. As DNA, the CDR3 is TGTGCCAGCAGCTCCGGACGCCTAGGTCTACCCTACGATGAGCAGTTCTTC.

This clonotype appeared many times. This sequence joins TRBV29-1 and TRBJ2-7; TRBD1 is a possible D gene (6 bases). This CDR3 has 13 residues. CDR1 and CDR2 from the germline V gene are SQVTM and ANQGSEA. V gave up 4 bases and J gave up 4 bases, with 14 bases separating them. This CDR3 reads CSVVSQGEYEQYF. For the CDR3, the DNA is TGCAGCGTTGTTTCACAGGGAGAGTACGAGCAGTACTTC.

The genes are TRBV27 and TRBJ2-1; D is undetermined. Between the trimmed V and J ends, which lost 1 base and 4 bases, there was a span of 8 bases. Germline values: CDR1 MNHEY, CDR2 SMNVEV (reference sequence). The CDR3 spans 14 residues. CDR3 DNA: TGTGCCAGCAGTTTATTCATGAAATACAATGAGCAGTTCTTC. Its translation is CASSLFMKYNEQFF.